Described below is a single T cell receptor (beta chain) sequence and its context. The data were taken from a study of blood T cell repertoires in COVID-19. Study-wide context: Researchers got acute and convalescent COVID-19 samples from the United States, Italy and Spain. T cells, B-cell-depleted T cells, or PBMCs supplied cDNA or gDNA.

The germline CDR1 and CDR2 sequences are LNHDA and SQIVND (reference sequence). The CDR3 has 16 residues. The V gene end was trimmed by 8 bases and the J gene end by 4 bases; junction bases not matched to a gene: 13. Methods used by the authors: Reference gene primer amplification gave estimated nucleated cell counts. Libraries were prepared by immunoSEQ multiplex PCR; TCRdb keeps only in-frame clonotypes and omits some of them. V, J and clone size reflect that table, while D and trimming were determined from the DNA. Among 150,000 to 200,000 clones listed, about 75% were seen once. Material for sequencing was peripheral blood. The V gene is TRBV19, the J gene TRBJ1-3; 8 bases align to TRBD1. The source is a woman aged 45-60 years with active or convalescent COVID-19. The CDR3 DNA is TGTGCCAGTGGCCTAACAGGGGGATTCTCCGGAAACACCATATATTTT. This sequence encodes CASGLTGGFSGNTIYF.